Listed below are T cell receptor beta chains from one sample, sequenced in a study of neurological immune-mediated disorders. MiXCR, applied by TCRdb to the 5' RACE reads, yields one record per CDR3 protein. The profile shows roughly 20,000 distinct CDR3 sequences, roughly a sixth of them singletons. Specimen: CD8+ T cells from blood. The receptors shown here come from a young woman with multiple sclerosis. Both conserved end residues are part of each CDR3. D genes are given only for firm matches.

V gene,D gene,CDR3 protein
TRBV6-5,-,CASSPGRNYGYTF
TRBV4-2,-,CASSQEGRYEQYF
TRBV29-1,-,CSVDKGHGNEQFF
TRBV20-1,TRBD1,CSARDLSATGGYTEAFF
TRBV7-9,-,CASSLGTVENGETQYF
TRBV5-1,-,CASSYRDGYGYTF
TRBV3-1,-,CASSQDWAGGNEQFF
TRBV20-1,-,CSARAPWVYGYTF
TRBV9,-,CASKSGGGGGSTDTQYF
TRBV5-1,TRBD1,CASSATGQGHGYTF
TRBV20-1,-,CSARMREGQPQHF
TRBV5-5,-,CASSFEGSGYTF
TRBV18,TRBD1,CASSSFTDRVYYGYTF
TRBV13,-,CASSLGADYGYTF
TRBV15,TRBD2,CATSTTSGRGRGDTQYF
TRBV10-2,-,CASSVRERQETQYF
TRBV27,-,CASSLRTVSTDTQYF
TRBV9,-,CASSVVGNPQETQYF
TRBV6-1,-,CASSEALPDGPTYTQYF
TRBV6-5,-,CASSYGASSSYNEQFF
TRBV4-2,-,CASSQELFSEPYEQYF
TRBV19,TRBD1,CASYRGVNTEAFF
TRBV20-1,-,CSASPRGPLYGYTF
TRBV10-3,-,CAISPKNTEAFF
TRBV5-1,-,CASSLERDTDTQYF
TRBV5-1,TRBD2,CASTRAGGLISYNEQFF